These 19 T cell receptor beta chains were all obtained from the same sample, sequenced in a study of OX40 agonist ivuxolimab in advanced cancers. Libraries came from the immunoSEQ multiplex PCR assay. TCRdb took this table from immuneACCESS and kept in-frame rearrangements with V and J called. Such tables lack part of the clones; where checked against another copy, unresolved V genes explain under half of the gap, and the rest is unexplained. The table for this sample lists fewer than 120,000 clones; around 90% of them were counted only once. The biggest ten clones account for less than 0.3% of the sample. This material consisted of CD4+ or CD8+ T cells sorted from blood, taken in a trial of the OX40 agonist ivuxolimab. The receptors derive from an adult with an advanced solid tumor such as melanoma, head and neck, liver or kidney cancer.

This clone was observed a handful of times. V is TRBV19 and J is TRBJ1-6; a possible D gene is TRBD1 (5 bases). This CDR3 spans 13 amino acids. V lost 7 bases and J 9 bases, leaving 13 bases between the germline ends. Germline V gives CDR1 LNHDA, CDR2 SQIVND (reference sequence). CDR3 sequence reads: CASTRQTGSPLHF. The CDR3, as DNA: TGTGCCAGTACGCGACAGACGGGTTCACCCCTCCACTTT.

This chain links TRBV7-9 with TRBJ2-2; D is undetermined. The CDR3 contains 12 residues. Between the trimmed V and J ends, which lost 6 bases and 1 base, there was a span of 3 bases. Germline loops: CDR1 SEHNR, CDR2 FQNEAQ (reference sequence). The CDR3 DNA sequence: TGTGCCAGCAGTCGGAACACCGGGGAGCTGTTTTTT. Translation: CASSRNTGELFF.

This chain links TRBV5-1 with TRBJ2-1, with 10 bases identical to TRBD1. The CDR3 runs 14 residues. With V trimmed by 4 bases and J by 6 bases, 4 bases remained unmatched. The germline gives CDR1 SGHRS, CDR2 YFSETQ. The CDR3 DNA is TGCGCCAGCAGCCATGGGACAGGGGCCAATGAGCAGTTCTTC. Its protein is CASSHGTGANEQFF.

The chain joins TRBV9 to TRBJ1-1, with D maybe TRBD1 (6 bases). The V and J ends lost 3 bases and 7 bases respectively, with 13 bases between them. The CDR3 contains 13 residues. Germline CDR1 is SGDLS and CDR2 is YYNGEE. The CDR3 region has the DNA TGTGCCAGCAGCGCAGCGGACAGCCGTGAAGCTTTCTTT. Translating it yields CASSAADSREAFF.

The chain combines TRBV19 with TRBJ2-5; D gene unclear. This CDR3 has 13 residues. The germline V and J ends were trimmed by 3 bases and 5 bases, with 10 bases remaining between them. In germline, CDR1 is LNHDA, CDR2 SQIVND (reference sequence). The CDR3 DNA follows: TGTGCCAGTAGTATTTCTCCTACGGAGACCCAGTACTTC. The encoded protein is CASSISPTETQYF.

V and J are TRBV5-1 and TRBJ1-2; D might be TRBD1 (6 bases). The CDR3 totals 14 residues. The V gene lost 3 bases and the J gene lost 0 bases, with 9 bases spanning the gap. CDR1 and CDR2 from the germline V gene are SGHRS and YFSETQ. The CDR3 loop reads CASSSRTANYGYTF. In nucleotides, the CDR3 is TGCGCCAGCAGCTCCCGGACAGCTAACTATGGCTACACCTTC.

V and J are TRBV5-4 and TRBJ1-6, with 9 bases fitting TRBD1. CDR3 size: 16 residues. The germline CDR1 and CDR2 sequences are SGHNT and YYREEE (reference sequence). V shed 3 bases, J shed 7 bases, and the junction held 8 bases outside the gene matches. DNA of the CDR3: TGTGCCAGCAGCTCCGGGACAGGGTTACGAAATTCACCCCTCCACTTT. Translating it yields CASSSGTGLRNSPLHF.

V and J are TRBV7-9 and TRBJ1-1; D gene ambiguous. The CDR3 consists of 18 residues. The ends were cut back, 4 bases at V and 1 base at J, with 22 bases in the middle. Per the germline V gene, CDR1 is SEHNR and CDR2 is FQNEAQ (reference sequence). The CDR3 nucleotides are TGTGCCAGCAGCTCCCCGGGAGGCGGAGCCGGGAGGAACACTGAAGCTTTCTTT. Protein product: CASSSPGGGAGRNTEAFF.

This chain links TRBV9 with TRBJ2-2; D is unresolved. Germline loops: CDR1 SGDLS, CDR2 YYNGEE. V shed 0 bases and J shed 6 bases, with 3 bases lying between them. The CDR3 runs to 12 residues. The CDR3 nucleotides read TGTGCCAGCAGCGTAGCTCCCGGGGAGCTGTTTTTT. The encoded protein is CASSVAPGELFF.

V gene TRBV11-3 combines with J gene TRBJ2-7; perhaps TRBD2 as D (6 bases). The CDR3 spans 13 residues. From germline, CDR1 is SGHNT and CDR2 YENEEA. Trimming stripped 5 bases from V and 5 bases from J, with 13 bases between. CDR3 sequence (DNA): TGTGCCAGCAGCGAGGAGGGTACCAACGAGCAGTACTTC. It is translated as CASSEEGTNEQYF.

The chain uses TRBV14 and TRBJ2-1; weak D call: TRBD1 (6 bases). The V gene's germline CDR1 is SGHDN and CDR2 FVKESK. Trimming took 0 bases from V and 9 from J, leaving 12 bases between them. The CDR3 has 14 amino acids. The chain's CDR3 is CASSQETGWGEQFF. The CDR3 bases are TGTGCCAGCAGCCAAGAAACAGGGTGGGGTGAGCAGTTCTTC.

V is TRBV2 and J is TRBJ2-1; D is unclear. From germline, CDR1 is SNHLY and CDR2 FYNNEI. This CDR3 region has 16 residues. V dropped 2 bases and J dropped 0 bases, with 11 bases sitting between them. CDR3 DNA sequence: TGTGCCAGCAGTGAAACACCGGGTAGCTCCTACAATGAGCAGTTCTTC. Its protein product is CASSETPGSSYNEQFF.

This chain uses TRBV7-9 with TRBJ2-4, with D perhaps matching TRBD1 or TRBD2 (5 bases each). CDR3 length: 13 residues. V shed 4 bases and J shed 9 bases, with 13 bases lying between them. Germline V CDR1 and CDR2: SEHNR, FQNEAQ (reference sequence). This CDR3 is CASSSGAQGIQYF. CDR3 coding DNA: TGTGCCAGCAGCTCCGGGGCCCAAGGCATTCAGTACTTC.

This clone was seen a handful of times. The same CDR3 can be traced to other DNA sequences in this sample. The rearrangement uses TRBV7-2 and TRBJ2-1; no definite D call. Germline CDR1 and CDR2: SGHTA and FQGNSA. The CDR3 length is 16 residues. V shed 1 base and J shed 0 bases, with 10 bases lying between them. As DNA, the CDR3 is TGTGCCAGCAGCTTAGATCCGGGTAGCTCCTACAATGAGCAGTTCTTC. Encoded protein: CASSLDPGSSYNEQFF.

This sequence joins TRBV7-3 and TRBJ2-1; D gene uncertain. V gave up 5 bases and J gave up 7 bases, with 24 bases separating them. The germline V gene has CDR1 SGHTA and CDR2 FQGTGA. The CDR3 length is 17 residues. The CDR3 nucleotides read TGTGCCAGCAGCCCCACTATTACTCGACTCGCAGGAAATGAGCAGTTCTTC. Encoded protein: CASSPTITRLAGNEQFF.

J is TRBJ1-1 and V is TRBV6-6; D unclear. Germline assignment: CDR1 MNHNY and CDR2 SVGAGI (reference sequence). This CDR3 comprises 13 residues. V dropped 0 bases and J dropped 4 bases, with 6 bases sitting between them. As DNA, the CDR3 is TGTGCCAGCAGTTACTCTCCGTTCACTGAAGCTTTCTTT. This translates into CASSYSPFTEAFF.

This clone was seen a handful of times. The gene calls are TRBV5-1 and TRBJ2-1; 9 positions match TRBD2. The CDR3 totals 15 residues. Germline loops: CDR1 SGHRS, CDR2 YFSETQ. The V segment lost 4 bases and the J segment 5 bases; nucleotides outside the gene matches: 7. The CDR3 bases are TGCGCCAGCAGCGCCGGCGCTAGCGGGAACAATGAGCAGTTCTTC. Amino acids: CASSAGASGNNEQFF.

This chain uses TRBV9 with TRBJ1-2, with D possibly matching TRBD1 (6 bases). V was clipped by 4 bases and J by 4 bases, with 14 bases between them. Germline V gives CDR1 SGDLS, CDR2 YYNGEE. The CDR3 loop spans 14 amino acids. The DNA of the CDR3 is TGTGCCAGCAGCCCCCGACAGGTGCTCTATGGCTACACCTTC. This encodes CASSPRQVLYGYTF.

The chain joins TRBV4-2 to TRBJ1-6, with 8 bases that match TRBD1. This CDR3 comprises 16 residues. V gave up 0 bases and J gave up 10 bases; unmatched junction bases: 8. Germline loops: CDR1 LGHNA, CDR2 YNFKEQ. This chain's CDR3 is CASSQERTGSSSPLHF. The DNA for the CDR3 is TGTGCCAGCAGCCAAGAAAGGACAGGGAGCAGCTCACCCCTCCACTTT.